The subject of this entry is one T cell receptor (beta chain). The antigen is undetermined. The data were obtained in a study of memory CD4+ T cells and cytomegalovirus serostatus. Study background: This sample comes from healthy Belgian adults, eight to ten CMV seropositive, 24 seronegative.

Germline values: CDR1 MDHEN, CDR2 SYDVKM. This CDR3 is built from 14 residues. V lost 6 bases and J 6 bases, leaving 17 bases between the germline ends. Study findings and constraints: About 40% of the roughly 160 known CMV-associated TCRbeta sequences appeared in CD4+ memory.

Sequencing was performed with immunoSEQ multiplex PCR; in TCRdb, only in-frame clones are kept and a portion is missing. The sample records tens of thousands of clones, roughly three quarters being singletons. The sort gate was single viable CD3+CD4+CD8-CD45RO+ cells for memory CD4+ T cells. The source material was memory CD4+ T cells from blood. The V call is TRBV28, the J call TRBJ1-2, with D possibly matching TRBD1 (5 bases). The clonotype was recovered from an adult in good health and CMV-seronegative. CDR3 in amino acids: CASSPGRGEDGYTF. CDR3 bases: TGTGCCAGCAGCCCAGGAAGGGGCGAAGATGGCTACACCTTC.